This T cell receptor (beta chain) was recorded in a study of T cells in tumors after PD-1 blockade. Study-level information: Each patient got pembrolizumab 200 mg every 3 weeks or cemiplimab 350 mg every 2 weeks.

V lost 8 bases and J lost 6; bases outside the gene matches: 11. Germline CDR1 reads ENHRY; CDR2 reads SYGVKD. The CDR3 consists of 14 residues. Method: immunoSEQ multiplex PCR; TCRdb's copy keeps in-frame clones and lacks some. Of about 59,000 clones listed, roughly 78% are singletons. The material sequenced was PBMCs, taken before anti-PD-1 treatment. The V call is TRBV10-3, the J call TRBJ2-3; 7 nucleotides line up with TRBD2. The TCR comes from a human donor with basal cell carcinoma. This CDR3 reads CAIHKSGAGDTQYF. In DNA form, the CDR3 reads TGTGCCATCCATAAGAGCGGGGCTGGGGATACGCAGTATTTT.